The sequence of this T cell receptor (beta chain) was determined in a study of shared T cell receptors in the human thymus. Sequencing was performed with immunoSEQ multiplex PCR; in TCRdb, only in-frame clones are kept and a portion is missing. This repertoire shows 700,000 to 750,000 clones, 80% to 90% found once; its top ten account for 0.008% to 0.011%. Trimming left V 4 bases short and J 4 bases short, with 16 bases between. The CDR3 runs 15 residues. Germline lookup yields CDR1 LNHDA and CDR2 SQIVND (reference sequence). The same data also contributed to another study, on human thymus T cells. As that study records: Resected material from corrective heart surgery provided the thymus tissue analysed. Gene usage (both V and J) appeared biased in thymic and blood repertoires.

This chain joins TRBV19 and TRBJ1-2; D may be TRBD1 (6 bases). The TCR originated in a girl under three years old with a congenital heart defect. The specimen was thymocytes. CDR3 sequence reads: CASSTERGNAYGYTF. The CDR3 nucleotides are TGTGCCAGTAGTACGGAAAGGGGGAACGCCTATGGCTACACCTTC.